This T cell receptor beta chain was documented in a study of shared T cell receptors in the human thymus. Germline V gene lookup returns CDR1 MDHEN and CDR2 SYDVKM. The CDR3 is 14 amino acids. With V trimmed by 3 bases and J by 6 bases, 3 bases remained unmatched. Data came from immunoSEQ multiplex PCR; TCRdb stores just in-frame clones and leaves some out. Among 720,000 or so clones listed, approximately 83% were seen once. The same data also contributed to another study, on human thymus T cells.

This rearrangement joins TRBV28 to TRBJ1-4, with 8 bases aligning to TRBD1. The sequencing sample was made of thymocytes. The receptor's source is a girl in the first two years of life with a congenital heart defect. In nucleotides, the CDR3 is TGTGCCAGCAGTTTGGCAGGGGGCGATGAAAAACTGTTTTTT. Translated: CASSLAGGDEKLFF.